Detailed here is one TCR beta chain. What it recognizes is unknown. These data are taken from a study of cytomegalovirus exposure and HLA in healthy donors. Notes on the study in general: The authors listed around 150 TCR beta chains as cytomegalovirus-associated. Cytomegalovirus status was reportedly diagnosed by the classifier with high specificity and sensitivity. With later analysis, a missense DCLRE1C variant became linked to TCR beta V- and J-gene trimming.

In the PCR, 60 Vbeta and 13 Jbeta primers were used. Original methodology: Later reanalysis found approximately 80 million unique TCR beta chains, approximately 11 million of them shared. Here immunoSEQ multiplex PCR was the method, and the copy in TCRdb shows in-frame clones only, minus some. V and J calls and clone size are those listed in that table; D and trimming were worked out from the DNA. The sample has 130,000 or so clones, over 75% seen once; the top ten hold 0.95% to 1.5%. The origin of this receptor is a man between 50 and 59 years old in good health and CMV-seronegative. Sequenced: PBMCs.

The CDR3, as DNA: TGCAGCGGAAGCGAGGTCCAAGAGACCCAGTACTTC. It encodes CSGSEVQETQYF. The chain has TRBV29-1 and TRBJ2-5, with no clear D. Germline V gives CDR1 SQVTM, CDR2 ANQGSEA. The CDR3 covers 12 residues. V was cut by 7 bases and J by 1 base, with 10 bases left in between.